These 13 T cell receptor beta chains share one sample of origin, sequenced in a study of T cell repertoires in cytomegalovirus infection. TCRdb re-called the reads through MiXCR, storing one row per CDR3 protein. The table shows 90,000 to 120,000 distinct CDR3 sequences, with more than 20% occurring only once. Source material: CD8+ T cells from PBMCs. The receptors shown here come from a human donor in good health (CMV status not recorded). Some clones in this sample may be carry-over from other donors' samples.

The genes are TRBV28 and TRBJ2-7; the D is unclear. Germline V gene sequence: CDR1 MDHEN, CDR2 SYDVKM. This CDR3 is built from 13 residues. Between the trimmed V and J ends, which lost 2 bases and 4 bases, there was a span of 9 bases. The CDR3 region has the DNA TGTGCCAGCAGTTTAACCCTATCTTACGAGCAGTACTTC. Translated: CASSLTLSYEQYF.

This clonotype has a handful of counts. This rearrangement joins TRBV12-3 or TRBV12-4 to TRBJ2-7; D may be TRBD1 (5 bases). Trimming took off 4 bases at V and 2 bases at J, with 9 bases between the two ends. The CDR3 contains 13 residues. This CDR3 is CASSWGNTYEQYF. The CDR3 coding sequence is TGTGCCAGCAGTTGGGGCAATACCTACGAGCAGTACTTC.

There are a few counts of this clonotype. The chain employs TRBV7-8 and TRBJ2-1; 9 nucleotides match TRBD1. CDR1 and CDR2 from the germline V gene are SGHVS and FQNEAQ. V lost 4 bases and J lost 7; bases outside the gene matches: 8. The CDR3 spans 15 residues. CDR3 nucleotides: TGTGCCAGCAGCTCATCTTCCGGGACAGGGAATGAGCAGTTCTTC. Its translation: CASSSSSGTGNEQFF. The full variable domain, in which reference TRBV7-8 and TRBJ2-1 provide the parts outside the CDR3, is GAGVSQSPRYKVAKRGQDVALRCDPISGHVSLFWYQQALGQGPEFLTYFQNEAQLDKSGLPSDRFFAERPEGSVSTLKIQRTQQEDSAVYLCASSSSSGTGNEQFFGPGTRLTVL.

In DNA form, the CDR3 reads TGTGCCTGGACACTTCTAGTGGGGGCACAAGCTTTCTTT. Its translation is CAWTLLVGAQAFF. This chain uses TRBV30 with TRBJ1-1; possible D gene TRBD1, 6 bases. This CDR3 has 13 residues. V was clipped by 4 bases and J by 9 bases, with 18 bases between them. Germline V gene sequence: CDR1 GTSNPN, CDR2 SVGIG (reference sequence).

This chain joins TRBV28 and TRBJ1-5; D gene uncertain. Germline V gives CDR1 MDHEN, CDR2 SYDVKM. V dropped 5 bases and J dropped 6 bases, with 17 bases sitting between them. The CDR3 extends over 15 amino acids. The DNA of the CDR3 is TGTGCCAGCAGTACCCGGTTGGAGGAGGGTCAGCCCCAGCATTTT. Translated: CASSTRLEEGQPQHF.

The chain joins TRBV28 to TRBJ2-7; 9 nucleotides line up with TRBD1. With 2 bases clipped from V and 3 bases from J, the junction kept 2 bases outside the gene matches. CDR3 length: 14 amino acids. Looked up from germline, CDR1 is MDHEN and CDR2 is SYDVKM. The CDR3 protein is CASSLGQGYYEQYF. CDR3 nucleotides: TGTGCCAGCAGTTTAGGACAGGGGTACTACGAGCAGTACTTC.

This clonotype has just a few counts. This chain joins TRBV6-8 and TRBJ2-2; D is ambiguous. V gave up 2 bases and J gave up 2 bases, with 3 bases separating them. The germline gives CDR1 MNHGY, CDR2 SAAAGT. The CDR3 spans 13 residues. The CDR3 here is CASSYQNTGELFF. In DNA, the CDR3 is TGTGCCAGCAGTTACCAAAACACCGGGGAGCTGTTTTTT.

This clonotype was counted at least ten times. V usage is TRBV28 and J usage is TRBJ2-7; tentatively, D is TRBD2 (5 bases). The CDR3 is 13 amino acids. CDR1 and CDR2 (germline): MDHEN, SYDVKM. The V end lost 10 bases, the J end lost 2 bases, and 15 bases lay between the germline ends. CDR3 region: CATIGEHPYEQYF. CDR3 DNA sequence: TGTGCCACCATTGGGGAGCATCCCTACGAGCAGTACTTC.

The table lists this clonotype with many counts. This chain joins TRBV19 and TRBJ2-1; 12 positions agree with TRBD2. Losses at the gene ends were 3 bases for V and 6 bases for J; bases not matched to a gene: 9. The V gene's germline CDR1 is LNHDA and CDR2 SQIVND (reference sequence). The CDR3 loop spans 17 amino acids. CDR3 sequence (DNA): TGTGCCAGTAGTATGGTAGGGCTAGCGGGAGGGATCAATGAGCAGTTCTTC. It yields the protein CASSMVGLAGGINEQFF.

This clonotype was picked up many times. The chain's CDR3 is CASSLLRTRDQPQHF. The CDR3 region has the DNA TGTGCCAGCAGTTTGTTACGGACTAGGGATCAGCCCCAGCATTTT. J is TRBJ1-5 and V is TRBV28; D is ambiguous. Looked up from germline, CDR1 is MDHEN and CDR2 is SYDVKM. CDR3 length: 15 residues. V shed 3 bases and J shed 5 bases, with 14 bases lying between them.

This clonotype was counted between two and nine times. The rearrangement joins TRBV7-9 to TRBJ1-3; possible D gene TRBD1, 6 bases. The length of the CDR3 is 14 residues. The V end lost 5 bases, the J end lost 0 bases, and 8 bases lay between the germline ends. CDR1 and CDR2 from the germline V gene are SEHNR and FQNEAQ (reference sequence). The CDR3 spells CASSPDSSGNTIYF. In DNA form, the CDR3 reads TGTGCCAGCAGCCCGGACAGCTCTGGAAACACCATATATTTT.

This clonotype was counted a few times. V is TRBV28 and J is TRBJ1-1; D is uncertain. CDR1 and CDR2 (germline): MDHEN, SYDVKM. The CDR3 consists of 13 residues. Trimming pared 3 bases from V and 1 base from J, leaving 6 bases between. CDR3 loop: CASSFPENTEAFF. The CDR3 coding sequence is TGTGCCAGCAGTTTCCCAGAGAACACTGAAGCTTTCTTT.

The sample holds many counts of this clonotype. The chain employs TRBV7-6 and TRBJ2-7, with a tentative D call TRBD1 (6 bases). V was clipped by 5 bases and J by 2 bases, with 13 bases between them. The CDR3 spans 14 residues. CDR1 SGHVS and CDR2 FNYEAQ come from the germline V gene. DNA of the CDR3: TGTGCCAGCAGCCCAAGGAACAGGGCCTACGAGCAGTACTTC. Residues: CASSPRNRAYEQYF.